The source of this T cell receptor (beta chain) is a study of molecular identifiers for immune sequencing clone quantification. Germline-derived CDR1 and CDR2 are MNHEY and SVGAGI. The CDR3 contains 14 residues. Losses at the gene ends were 6 bases for V and 4 bases for J; bases not matched to a gene: 5. This clonotype was seen at least ten times. TCRdb itself ran the PCR reads through MiXCR, one entry per CDR3 protein. The sample carries about 640,000 distinct CDR3 sequences, less than 20% recorded once. The TCR comes from a human donor in good health. Some libraries in this study had Jurkat cell RNA spiked in. Specimen: naive CD8+ T cells from blood, with Jurkat cell RNA spiked in. Subset specified: FACS-sorted CD8+CD4-CCR7+CD45RA+ naive T cells. The chain couples TRBV6-5 to TRBJ1-2, with 10 bases identical to TRBD1. The CDR3 bases are TGTGCCAGCAGCGGACAGGGGGGAACCTATGGCTACACCTTC. Its translation: CASSGQGGTYGYTF.